This is a list of T cell receptor beta chains from one sample in a study of blood T cell repertoires in COVID-19. Assay: immunoSEQ multiplex PCR; the TCRdb copy retains only in-frame clones and omits some. The sample carries about 120,000 clones, 65% to 85% recorded once. The specimen was peripheral blood. Source of these receptors: a woman between 65 and 79 years old with acute or convalescent COVID-19. Both conserved end residues are part of each CDR3. The D gene is left open where the match is weak. Clone size, where shown, is once, few, many, or a class for clones that have expanded.

V gene	CDR3 length	J gene	clone size	D gene	CDR3 protein	CDR3 DNA
TRBV3-1/TRBV3-2	16	TRBJ2-5	once	TRBD2	CASSQDVLAGQETQYF	TGTGCCAGCAGCCAAGATGTACTAGCGGGCCAAGAGACCCAGTACTTC
TRBV3-1/TRBV3-2	15	TRBJ1-3	-	-	CASSPLTYSGNTIYF	TGTGCCAGCAGTCCCCTGACTTACTCTGGAAACACCATATATTTT
TRBV11-3	14	TRBJ1-2	-	TRBD1	CASSSGQGAFGYTF	TGTGCCAGCAGCTCTGGACAGGGGGCGTTTGGCTACACCTTC
TRBV6-5	16	TRBJ1-1	-	TRBD1	CASSFTPTGGNTEAFF	TGTGCCAGCAGTTTCACCCCCACAGGGGGCAACACTGAAGCTTTCTTT
TRBV7-9	14	TRBJ1-2	-	TRBD1	CASSPGGGNYGYTF	TGTGCCAGCAGCCCAGGGGGCGGGAACTATGGCTACACCTTC
TRBV28	14	TRBJ1-5	-	-	CASSWTIRNQPQHF	TGTGCCAGCAGTTGGACAATCCGCAATCAGCCCCAGCATTTT
TRBV30	13	TRBJ2-1	once	-	CAWSLGRYNEQFF	TGTGCCTGGTCCTTGGGCCGATACAATGAGCAGTTCTTC
TRBV29-1	13	TRBJ1-1	-	-	CSVRWDSSTEAFF	TGCAGCGTTCGGTGGGACTCAAGCACTGAAGCTTTCTTT
TRBV5-6	18	TRBJ1-3	-	-	CASSPGPGQLLSGNTIYF	TGTGCCAGCAGCCCCGGACCTGGACAGTTGCTCTCTGGAAACACCATATATTTT
TRBV30	15	TRBJ1-2	-	TRBD1	CAFRTGAHLGYGYTF	TGTGCCTTCCGGACAGGCGCTCATCTTGGATATGGCTACACCTTC
TRBV5-1	15	TRBJ2-1	-	-	CASSLGRGFWNEQFF	TGCGCCAGCAGCTTGGGCAGGGGTTTCTGGAATGAGCAGTTCTTC
TRBV11-3	14	TRBJ2-2	-	-	CASSPRTVYGELFF	TGTGCCAGCAGCCCGCGGACAGTATACGGGGAGCTGTTTTTT
TRBV27	15	TRBJ2-5	-	-	CASSASRGPQETQYF	TGTGCCAGCAGTGCGTCCAGGGGACCACAAGAGACCCAGTACTTC
TRBV19	16	TRBJ2-3	-	TRBD1	CASSILTGVSTDTQYF	TGTGCCAGTAGTATATTGACAGGGGTTAGCACAGATACGCAGTATTTT
TRBV5-1	14	TRBJ1-5	-	-	CASSPGDSNQPQHF	TGCGCCAGCAGTCCAGGGGATAGCAATCAGCCCCAGCATTTT
TRBV7-2	14	TRBJ2-4	-	-	CASSSTGAKNIQYF	TGTGCCAGCAGCTCTACAGGAGCCAAAAACATTCAGTACTTC
TRBV9	14	TRBJ2-7	-	TRBD1	CASSLRTGPYEQYF	TGTGCCAGCAGCCTACGGACAGGGCCCTACGAGCAGTACTTC
TRBV9	12	TRBJ1-1	-	-	CASSAGSTEAFF	TGTGCCAGCAGCGCAGGGTCCACTGAAGCTTTCTTT
TRBV28	14	TRBJ2-4	-	-	CASSVQDTKNIQYF	TGTGCCAGCAGTGTACAGGACACCAAAAACATTCAGTACTTC
TRBV7-9	16	TRBJ1-2	-	TRBD1	CASSTRRDREYYGYTF	TGTGCCAGCAGCACCCGGCGGGACAGGGAGTACTATGGCTACACCTTC
TRBV30	14	TRBJ2-3	-	TRBD2	CAWSVRGGADTQYF	TGTGCCTGGAGTGTACGCGGGGGGGCAGATACGCAGTATTTT
TRBV19	18	TRBJ2-6	-	TRBD2	CASSIGLAGVGGANVLTF	TGTGCCAGTAGTATTGGACTAGCGGGGGTAGGTGGGGCCAACGTCCTGACTTTC
TRBV7-9	11	TRBJ1-4	few	-	CASSFVEKLFF	TGTGCCAGCAGCTTTGTAGAAAAACTGTTTTTT
TRBV11-3	14	TRBJ2-3	-	-	CASSLVSGADTQYF	TGTGCCAGCAGCTTAGTATCAGGGGCAGATACGCAGTATTTT
TRBV11-3	14	TRBJ2-5	-	-	CASSLGIGGETQYF	TGTGCCAGCAGCTTAGGGATCGGGGGAGAGACCCAGTACTTC
TRBV4-3	14	TRBJ1-1	-	TRBD1	CASSQDWDSAEAFF	TGCGCCAGCAGCCAAGATTGGGACAGTGCTGAAGCTTTCTTT
TRBV5-4	14	TRBJ2-6	once	TRBD1	CASSDRGGANVLTF	TGTGCCAGCAGCGACAGGGGTGGGGCCAACGTCCTGACTTTC
TRBV5-1	14	TRBJ1-5	-	TRBD1	CASSLEGADQPQHF	TGCGCCAGCAGCTTGGAGGGGGCAGATCAGCCCCAGCATTTT
TRBV6-5	14	TRBJ2-7	-	TRBD1	CASSKDRVAYEQYF	TGTGCCAGCAGTAAGGACAGGGTCGCCTACGAGCAGTACTTC
TRBV11-2	15	TRBJ2-1	-	TRBD2	CASSFGLADLGEQFF	TGTGCCAGCAGCTTCGGACTAGCGGATCTGGGTGAGCAGTTCTTC
TRBV2	18	TRBJ2-1	-	TRBD1	CASNGGWGTGGSYNEQFF	TGTGCCAGCAACGGCGGGTGGGGGACAGGGGGATCCTACAATGAGCAGTTCTTC
TRBV20-1	14	TRBJ2-1	once	-	CSASPLASYNEQFF	TGCAGTGCTAGTCCCCTAGCCAGCTACAATGAGCAGTTCTTC
TRBV7-6	14	TRBJ1-4	once	-	CASSLGAVNEKLFF	TGTGCCAGCAGCTTGGGGGCTGTTAATGAAAAACTGTTTTTT
TRBV3-1/TRBV3-2	15	TRBJ2-2	-	TRBD2	CASRPSGPKAGELFF	TGTGCCAGCAGGCCTAGCGGGCCGAAGGCCGGGGAGCTGTTTTTT
TRBV29-1	15	TRBJ1-1	-	-	CSVSGTMGIYTEAFF	TGCAGCGTTTCCGGGACAATGGGGATTTACACTGAAGCTTTCTTT
TRBV7-6	15	TRBJ1-4	few	-	CASSLGTLTTEKLFF	TGTGCCAGCAGCTTAGGCACACTGACTACCGAAAAACTGTTTTTT
TRBV19	15	TRBJ2-1	-	-	CASSRELGGYNEQFF	TGTGCCAGCTCGAGGGAGCTCGGTGGGTACAATGAGCAGTTCTTC
TRBV6-6	15	TRBJ2-1	-	TRBD2	CASSSAGASYNEQFF	TGTGCCAGCAGTTCAGCGGGGGCCTCCTACAATGAGCAGTTCTTC
TRBV7-9	13	TRBJ2-1	-	TRBD2	CASSPPGGNEQFF	TGTGCCAGCAGCCCGCCGGGAGGGAATGAGCAGTTCTTC
TRBV20-1	14	TRBJ2-7	-	-	CSASPLAPSYEQYF	TGCAGTGCTAGTCCCTTGGCTCCCTCCTACGAGCAGTACTTC
TRBV9	14	TRBJ2-1	-	-	CASSERQGGDEQFF	TGTGCCAGCAGCGAAAGACAGGGCGGGGATGAGCAGTTCTTC
TRBV18	14	TRBJ1-2	-	-	CASSPPGDIGGYTF	TGTGCCAGCTCACCACCAGGGGATATCGGGGGCTACACCTTC
TRBV5-1	15	TRBJ2-7	-	-	CASSNPQGGFFEQYF	TGCGCCAGCAGCAACCCACAGGGGGGGTTTTTTGAGCAGTACTTC
TRBV7-2	14	TRBJ2-6	-	TRBD1	CASTGTGGANVLTF	TGTGCCAGCACCGGGACAGGAGGGGCCAACGTCCTGACTTTC
TRBV18	16	TRBJ1-1	few	-	CASSPSILGANTEAFF	TGTGCCAGCTCACCGTCGATACTAGGTGCGAACACTGAAGCTTTCTTT